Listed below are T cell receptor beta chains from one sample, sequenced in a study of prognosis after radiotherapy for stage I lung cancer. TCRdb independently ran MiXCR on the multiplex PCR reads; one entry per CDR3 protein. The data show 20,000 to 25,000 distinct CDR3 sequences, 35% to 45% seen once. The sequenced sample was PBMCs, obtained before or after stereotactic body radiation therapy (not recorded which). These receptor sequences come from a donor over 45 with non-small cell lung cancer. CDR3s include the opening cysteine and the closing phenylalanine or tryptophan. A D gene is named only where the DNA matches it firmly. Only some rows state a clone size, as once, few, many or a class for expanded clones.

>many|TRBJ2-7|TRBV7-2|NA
TGTGCCAGCAGCTTAGAGTCGACAGGTACCTACGAGCAGTACTTC
CASSLESTGTYEQYF
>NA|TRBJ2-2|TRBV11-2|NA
TGTGCCAGCCAGCGTCTCACCGGGGAGCTGTTTTTT
CASQRLTGELFF
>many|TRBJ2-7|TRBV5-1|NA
TGCGCCAGCAGCAGCGTCAGGGCTGTCCTTGTCGAGCAGTACTTC
CASSSVRAVLVEQYF
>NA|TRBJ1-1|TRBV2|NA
TGTGCCAGCAGCGCATGGGGCAGTACTGAAGCTTTCTTT
CASSAWGSTEAFF
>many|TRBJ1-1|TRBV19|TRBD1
TGTGCCAGTAGTCAGGGGGGAGGAACTGAAGCTTTCTTT
CASSQGGGTEAFF
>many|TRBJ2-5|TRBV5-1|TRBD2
TGCGCCAGCAGCTCGTTGTCTAGCGGGAGAAAGACCCAGTACTTC
CASSSLSSGRKTQYF
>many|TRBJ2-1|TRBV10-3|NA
TGTGCCATCAGTGGGGAGAGAGGGAGAGACAATGAGCAGTTCTTC
CAISGERGRDNEQFF
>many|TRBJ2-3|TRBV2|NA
TGTGCCAGCAGTACAGATACGCAGTATTTT
CASSTDTQYF
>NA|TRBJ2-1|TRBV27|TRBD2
TGTGCCAGCAGCCTTAGCGGGAGCTCCTACAATGAGCAGTTCTTC
CASSLSGSSYNEQFF
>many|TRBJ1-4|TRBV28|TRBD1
TGTGCCAGCAGTCCGCAGGGGGGAACTAATGAAAAACTGTTTTTT
CASSPQGGTNEKLFF
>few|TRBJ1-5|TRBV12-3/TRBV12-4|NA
TGTGCCAGCAGGTCCCCCCGGGTCAATCAGCCCCAGCATTTT
CASRSPRVNQPQHF
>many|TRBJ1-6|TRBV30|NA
TGTGCCTGGAACCCCAGGGGCGCTAATTCACCCCTCCACTTT
CAWNPRGANSPLHF
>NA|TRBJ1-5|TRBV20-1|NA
TGCAGTGCTAGAGATCCAGGTCAACAGCCCCAGCATTTT
CSARDPGQQPQHF
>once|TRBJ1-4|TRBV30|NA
TGTGCCTGGGCCGGCGGGGGATATGAAAAACTGTTTTTT
CAWAGGGYEKLFF
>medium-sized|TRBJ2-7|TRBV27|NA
TGTGCCAGCAGTACCTACTACGAGCAGTACTTC
CASSTYYEQYF
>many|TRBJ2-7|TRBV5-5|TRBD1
TGTGCCAGCAGCTTTTCCGGGACAGGGGGCCGGGAGCAGTACTTC
CASSFSGTGGREQYF
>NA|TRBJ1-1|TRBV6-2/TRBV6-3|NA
TGTGCCAGCAGAGTTTCGGGGCGGTACATGGGAGCGGGTGACACTGAAGCTTTCTTT
CASRVSGRYMGAGDTEAFF
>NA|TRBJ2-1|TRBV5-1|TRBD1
TGCTCCAGCACCTATACCGGTACAGGGGGTTTTGAGCAGTTCTTC
CSSTYTGTGGFEQFF
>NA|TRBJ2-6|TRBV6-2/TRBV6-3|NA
TGTGCCAGCATTTTAAAACCTACAGGATCTGGGGCCAACGTCCTGACTTTC
CASILKPTGSGANVLTF
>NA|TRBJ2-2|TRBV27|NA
TGTGCCATCAGTTCGGGACTTCTGAACACCGTGGAGCTGTTTTTT
CAISSGLLNTVELFF
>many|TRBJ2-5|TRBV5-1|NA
TGCGCCAGCAGCTTGGCGCCGGGGAATCTACAAGAGACCCAGTACTTC
CASSLAPGNLQETQYF
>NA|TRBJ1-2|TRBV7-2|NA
TGTGCCAGCAGCTATTCAGGGGACTATGGCTACACCTTC
CASSYSGDYGYTF
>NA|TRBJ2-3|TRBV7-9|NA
TGTGCCAGCAGCTTAGATTGGACTATGCAGTATTTT
CASSLDWTMQYF
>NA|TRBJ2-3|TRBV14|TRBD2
TGTGCCAGCAGCCAAGACCGAGCGGGAGGATTCGATTTTATCACAGATACGCAGTATTTT
CASSQDRAGGFDFITDTQYF
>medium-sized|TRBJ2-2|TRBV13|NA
TGTGCCAGCAGCCGGGACTTCACCGGGGAGCTGTTTTTT
CASSRDFTGELFF
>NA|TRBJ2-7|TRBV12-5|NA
TGTGCTAGTGGTTTGGTAGAGGGAATAGGTCAGCAGTACTTC
CASGLVEGIGQQYF
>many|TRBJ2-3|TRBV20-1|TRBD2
TGCAGTGCCGCCAAAACTAGCGGGACCACAGATACGCAGTATTTT
CSAAKTSGTTDTQYF
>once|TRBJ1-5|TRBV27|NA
TGTGCCAGCAGTTTAGGTTATGGCAATCAGCCCCAGCATTTT
CASSLGYGNQPQHF
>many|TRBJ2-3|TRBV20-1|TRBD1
TGCAGTGCTCAGAGGGGGGGACAGGGAGAGAATACGCAGTATTTT
CSAQRGGQGENTQYF
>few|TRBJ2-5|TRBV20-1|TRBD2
TGCAGTGCTCCCCCCGGACTAGCGTCGGAGACCCAGTACTTC
CSAPPGLASETQYF
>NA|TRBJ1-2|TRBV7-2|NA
TGTGCCAGCAGCTTCGATAGGACAGTGATCTATGGCTACACCTTC
CASSFDRTVIYGYTF
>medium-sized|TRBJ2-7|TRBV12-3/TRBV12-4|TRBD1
TGTGCCAGCAGTCCCTACAGGGGCGAGCAGTACTTC
CASSPYRGEQYF
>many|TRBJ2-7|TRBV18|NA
TGTGCCAGCTCACCGGGCATTAGCTCCTACGAGCAGTACTTC
CASSPGISSYEQYF
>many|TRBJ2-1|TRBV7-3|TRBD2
TGTGCCAGCAGCTCCCAAGGCCCACTAGCGGGAGCGAGGGATGAGCAGTTCTTC
CASSSQGPLAGARDEQFF
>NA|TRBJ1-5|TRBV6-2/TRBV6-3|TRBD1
TGTGCCACTCCCGGGGACAGGGTTGATCAGCCCCAGCATTTT
CATPGDRVDQPQHF
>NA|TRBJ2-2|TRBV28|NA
TGTGCCAGCAGTTTCATTGGGTCGGGACTTAACACCGTGGAGCTGTTTTTT
CASSFIGSGLNTVELFF
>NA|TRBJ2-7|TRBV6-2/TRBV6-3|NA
TGTGCCAGCAGTTACCTGCGAGAGCAGTACTTC
CASSYLREQYF
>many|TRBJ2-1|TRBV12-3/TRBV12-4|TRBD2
TGTGCCAGCAGTCATACGACTAGCGGGAGCTCCGATGAGCAGTTCTTC
CASSHTTSGSSDEQFF
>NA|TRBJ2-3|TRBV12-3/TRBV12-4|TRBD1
TGTGCCAGCAGTTACCAGGGGGCCTCCACAGATACGCAGTATTTT
CASSYQGASTDTQYF
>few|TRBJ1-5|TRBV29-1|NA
TGCAGCGTTCAAGGTGATAGCAATCAGCCCCAGCATTTT
CSVQGDSNQPQHF
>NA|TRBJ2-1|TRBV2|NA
TGTGCCAGCAGGTGGGGACCCAGCTCCTACAATGAGCGGTTCTTC
CASRWGPSSYNERFF
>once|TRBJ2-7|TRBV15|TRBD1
TGTGCCACCAGCAGGGCCGGGACAGGGTGCTACGAGCAGTACTTC
CATSRAGTGCYEQYF
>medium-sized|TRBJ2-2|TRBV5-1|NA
TGCGCCAGCAGCTTGGAACGACCGGGACGGACCACCGGGGAGCTGTTTTTT
CASSLERPGRTTGELFF
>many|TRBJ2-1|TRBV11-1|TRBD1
TGTGCCAGCAGCTTCCAACCGGGGACAGACCCGCAGTTCTTC
CASSFQPGTDPQFF
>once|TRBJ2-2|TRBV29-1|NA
TGCAGCGCTGGGACGAACACCGGGGAGCTGTTTTTT
CSAGTNTGELFF
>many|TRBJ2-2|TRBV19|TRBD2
TGTGCCAGTAGTATAGGACTAGCGGGAGCCGGGGAGCTGTTTTTT
CASSIGLAGAGELFF
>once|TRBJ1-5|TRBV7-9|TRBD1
TGTGCCAGCATCGCCACAGGGGGACGAAATCAGCCCCAGCATTTT
CASIATGGRNQPQHF
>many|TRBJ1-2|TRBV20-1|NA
TGCAGTGCTACACAGGGAGGCTATGGCTACACCTTC
CSATQGGYGYTF
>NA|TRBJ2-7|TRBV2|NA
TGTGCCAGCAGTACGTGTGGCGCCGGGCAGTACTTC
CASSTCGAGQYF
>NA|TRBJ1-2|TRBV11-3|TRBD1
TGTGCCAGCAACGACAGGGGAATTGGCTACACCTTC
CASNDRGIGYTF
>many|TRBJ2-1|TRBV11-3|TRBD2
TGTGCCAGCAGCCCTCGGGGACTAGCGGGAGCAAATGGGCAGTTCTTC
CASSPRGLAGANGQFF